This is a list of T cell receptor beta chains from one sample in a study of beta chain features in type 1 diabetes. Clones were read by immunoSEQ multiplex PCR, and TCRdb kept only the in-frame ones, dropping some. The sample contains roughly 24,000 clones, approximately 69% of which appear only once. Sequenced input: Tregs from blood. These receptors originate from a young man with type 1 diabetes. CDR3s include the opening cysteine and the closing phenylalanine or tryptophan. The D gene is left open where the match is weak. Not every row has a clone size; where given, it reads once, few, many or a size class.

>NA|TRBV7-9|TRBJ2-5|NA
CASSLVRAGETQYF
TGTGCCAGCAGCTTAGTTCGCGCGGGGGAGACCCAGTACTTC
>NA|TRBV6-5|TRBJ1-1|few
CASRDRNTEAFF
TGTGCCAGCAGGGACAGGAACACTGAAGCTTTCTTT
>NA|TRBV9|TRBJ1-1|NA
CASTLGANTEAFF
TGTGCCAGCACCCTAGGGGCGAACACTGAAGCTTTCTTT
>NA|TRBV6-5|TRBJ2-1|NA
CASSEVGGKQFF
TGTGCCAGCAGTGAAGTGGGGGGAAAGCAGTTCTTC
>NA|TRBV6-5|TRBJ1-2|NA
CASGQGTGYTF
TGTGCCAGCGGGCAGGGTACTGGCTACACCTTC
>TRBD2|TRBV5-1|TRBJ2-1|once
CASSTWTSGRRGEQFF
TGCGCCAGCAGCACCTGGACTAGCGGGAGAAGAGGTGAGCAGTTCTTC
>NA|TRBV7-2|TRBJ2-3|NA
CATTLANTDTQYF
TGTGCCACCACACTAGCTAACACAGATACGCAGTATTTT
>TRBD1|TRBV18|TRBJ1-6|NA
CASSPRDSHPSSSSYNSPLHF
TGTGCCAGCTCACCGCGGGACAGTCATCCGTCCTCAAGCTCCTATAATTCACCCCTCCACTTT
>NA|TRBV7-9|TRBJ1-4|NA
CASSTRRATNEKLFF
TGTGCCAGCAGTACCAGACGGGCAACTAATGAAAAACTGTTTTTT
>NA|TRBV5-1|TRBJ2-7|NA
CASSLGGTLFSEQYF
TGCGCCAGCAGCTTGGGGGGGACACTGTTCTCCGAGCAGTACTTC
>NA|TRBV28|TRBJ1-1|NA
CASSKGQQADTEAFF
TGTGCCAGCAGTAAGGGTCAACAGGCGGACACTGAAGCTTTCTTT
>TRBD1|TRBV5-1|TRBJ2-5|NA
CASRRTGAKQETQYF
TGCGCCAGCAGAAGGACAGGGGCTAAACAAGAGACCCAGTACTTC
>TRBD2|TRBV7-9|TRBJ2-3|NA
CASSLGAGEADTQYF
TGTGCCAGCAGCTTAGGAGCGGGGGAGGCAGATACGCAGTATTTT
>NA|TRBV7-2|TRBJ1-2|NA
CASSPISGGYGYTF
TGTGCCAGCAGCCCAATTTCTGGGGGGTATGGCTACACCTTC